This TCR beta chain was obtained from a study of early T cells in non-severe SARS-CoV-2 infection. The wider study: Bulk RNA isolated from unsorted whole blood underwent sequencing; chains were not paired.

Researchers tagged individual cDNA molecules with unique molecular identifiers. TCRdb recomputed calls from the 5' RACE reads with MiXCR, one row per CDR3 protein. The table includes just under 60,000 distinct CDR3 sequences, about 9.8% detected once. Broader study findings: A preference for anti-spike CD8 responses marked VDJdb matching, which missed private and CD4 specificities.

A note on this clonotype: Its target is not known.

Germline CDR1 is SGHNT and CDR2 is YYREEE (reference sequence). CDR3 length: 15 residues. The V end was cut by 0 bases, the J end by 4 bases, with 14 bases between. This receptor was identified in an adult who was a healthcare worker with PCR-confirmed SARS-CoV-2 infection or an uninfected control (not recorded which). Sequenced material: whole blood. The chain links TRBV5-4 to TRBJ2-7; possibly TRBD2 for D (5 bases). As DNA, the CDR3 is TGTGCCAGCAGCTTGGCCCCGGACTTAAGGTACGAGCAGTACTTC. As protein: CASSLAPDLRYEQYF.